The 15 T cell receptor beta chains below all came from one sample that was sequenced in a study of lymphopenia after photon versus proton radiotherapy. The method was immunoSEQ multiplex PCR; TCRdb's version includes in-frame clones alone and lacks a portion of them. The data contain around 23,000 clones, roughly 91% of them singletons. Sample: peripheral blood, taken from a patient treated with proton-based radiotherapy. These TCRs come from a woman in her 70s with pancreatic cancer. Some clones in this sample may be carry-over from other donors' samples.

J is TRBJ1-3 and V is TRBV10-3, with D hard to call. V was trimmed by 7 bases and J by 8 bases, leaving 18 bases between them. In germline, CDR1 is ENHRY, CDR2 SYGVKD. This CDR3 has 14 amino acids. The CDR3 here is CAIKKGNLRDTIYF. The CDR3 nucleotides read TGTGCCATCAAGAAGGGAAACTTACGGGACACCATATATTTT.

This clone was seen a single time. The J gene is TRBJ1-2, the V gene TRBV7-2; D unclear. CDR1 SGHTA and CDR2 FQGNSA come from the germline V gene. The V end lost 1 base, the J end lost 0 bases, and 6 bases lay between the germline ends. This CDR3 spans 14 amino acids. This chain's CDR3 is CASSLDYSNYGYTF. Here the CDR3 DNA reads TGTGCCAGCAGCTTAGATTACTCTAACTATGGCTACACCTTC.

This chain links TRBV7-6 with TRBJ1-4; D call uncertain. V lost 2 bases to trimming and J lost 0 bases, with 7 bases between them. Germline V gives CDR1 SGHVS, CDR2 FNYEAQ. This CDR3 has 15 residues. CDR3 sequence reads: CASSLSTSTNEKLFF. The CDR3 DNA reads TGTGCCAGCAGCTTAAGTACCTCAACTAATGAAAAACTGTTTTTT.

The chain has TRBV6-4 and TRBJ1-1; the D gene is possibly TRBD1 (5 bases). V was shortened by 8 bases and J by 1 base, with 11 bases between the two germline ends. In germline, CDR1 is MRHNA, CDR2 SNTAGT. The CDR3 contains 13 residues. CDR3 sequence: CASSGSRNTEAFF. Here the CDR3 DNA reads TGTGCCAGCTCAGGGTCGAGGAACACTGAAGCTTTCTTT.

This rearrangement joins TRBV20-1 to TRBJ2-5, with no clear D. V lost 3 bases, J lost 7 bases, and 9 bases lay in between. The germline V gene encodes CDR1 DFQATT and CDR2 SNEGSKA (reference sequence). This CDR3 comprises 11 residues. The CDR3 DNA reads as TGCAGTGCTAGGGCAAATCGGACCCAGTACTTC. Translated, it gives CSARANRTQYF.

This clone has just one count. This rearrangement joins TRBV4-3 to TRBJ2-5; the match to TRBD2 covers 10 bases. The CDR3 is 16 residues long. J gave up 5 bases and V 0 bases, and 6 bases lay outside the gene matches. Germline V gives CDR1 LGHNA, CDR2 YSLEER. CDR3 sequence: CASSQDYASGSETQYF. CDR3 bases: TGCGCCAGCAGCCAAGATTACGCTAGCGGGAGTGAGACCCAGTACTTC.

The sample holds one count of this clone. The chain is built from TRBV18 and TRBJ2-1, with D perhaps TRBD1 (5 bases). CDR1 KGHSH and CDR2 LQKENI come from the germline V gene. CDR3 size: 14 residues. Deletions cut 2 bases from V and 5 bases from J, with 10 bases between. The chain's CDR3 is CASSPFSGNNEQFF. The CDR3 nucleotides are TGTGCCAGCTCACCATTTTCAGGGAACAATGAGCAGTTCTTC.

The chain recombines TRBV7-9 with TRBJ1-5; no clear D. The CDR3 is 14 residues long. CDR1 is SEHNR and CDR2 is FQNEAQ in the germline V gene (reference sequence). V was pared by 4 bases and J by 1 base, with 8 bases between. The CDR3 region is CASSSSGSNQPQHF. DNA for the CDR3: TGTGCCAGCAGCTCGTCGGGCAGCAATCAGCCCCAGCATTTT.

This chain joins TRBV19 and TRBJ2-3; weak D call: TRBD2 (6 bases). Germline CDR1 and CDR2: LNHDA and SQIVND (reference sequence). The CDR3 extends over 17 amino acids. The V gene lost 4 bases and the J gene lost 0 bases, with 17 bases spanning the gap. CDR3 amino acids: CASSTQTLATSTDTQYF. CDR3 nucleotides: TGTGCCAGTAGTACGCAGACTCTAGCGACAAGCACAGATACGCAGTATTTT.

The genes are TRBV6-4 and TRBJ1-2; a possible D gene is TRBD1 (6 bases). Germline V gene lookup returns CDR1 MRHNA and CDR2 SNTAGT. V lost 0 bases, J lost 6 bases, and 23 bases lay in between. The CDR3 loop spans 18 amino acids. CDR3 amino acids: CASSDSFGRGPSKDGYTF. The CDR3 nucleotides are TGTGCCAGCAGTGACTCGTTTGGCAGGGGCCCCTCGAAGGATGGCTACACCTTC.

This chain connects TRBV28 to TRBJ2-2; D gene uncertain. Per the germline V gene, CDR1 is MDHEN and CDR2 is SYDVKM. The CDR3 sequence is 17 residues long. V shed 4 bases and J shed 4 bases, with 19 bases lying between them. Here the CDR3 DNA reads TGTGCCAGCAGTTCCCCCCCTGGACGAGATATCACCGGGGAGCTGTTTTTT. This codes for CASSSPPGRDITGELFF.

The chain has TRBV30 and TRBJ2-1; D is possibly TRBD2 (6 bases). The V and J ends lost 3 bases and 1 base respectively, with 13 bases between them. This CDR3 is built from 15 residues. The V gene's germline CDR1 is GTSNPN and CDR2 SVGIG (reference sequence). This CDR3 reads CAWRPGGASYNEQFF. The CDR3 DNA reads as TGTGCCTGGAGACCCGGCGGGGCTTCCTACAATGAGCAGTTCTTC.

The rearrangement uses TRBV2 and TRBJ2-3; D is ambiguous. The CDR3 runs to 16 residues. The germline V gene has CDR1 SNHLY and CDR2 FYNNEI. V was pared by 9 bases and J by 0 bases, with 19 bases between. This chain's CDR3 is CARDAGIAASTDTQYF. The CDR3 DNA reads TGTGCCAGAGACGCTGGGATAGCAGCTAGCACAGATACGCAGTATTTT.

The J gene is TRBJ2-1, the V gene TRBV29-1, with D hard to call. Deletions cut 7 bases from V and 12 bases from J, with 16 bases between. This CDR3 spans 11 amino acids. Per germline, CDR1 SQVTM and CDR2 ANQGSEA. CDR3 nucleotide sequence: TGCAGCGCTAAGGCCCGACTCGGGCAGTTCTTC. This encodes CSAKARLGQFF.

This clone was seen a single time. This sequence joins TRBV10-3 and TRBJ1-3, with D maybe TRBD1 (5 bases). CDR1 is ENHRY, CDR2 SYGVKD, per germline. This CDR3 has 17 residues. Trimming left V 6 bases short and J 0 bases short, with 18 bases between. The CDR3 here is CAISGLMTDNSGNTIYF. As DNA, the CDR3 is TGTGCCATCAGCGGGCTGATGACAGATAACTCTGGAAACACCATATATTTT.